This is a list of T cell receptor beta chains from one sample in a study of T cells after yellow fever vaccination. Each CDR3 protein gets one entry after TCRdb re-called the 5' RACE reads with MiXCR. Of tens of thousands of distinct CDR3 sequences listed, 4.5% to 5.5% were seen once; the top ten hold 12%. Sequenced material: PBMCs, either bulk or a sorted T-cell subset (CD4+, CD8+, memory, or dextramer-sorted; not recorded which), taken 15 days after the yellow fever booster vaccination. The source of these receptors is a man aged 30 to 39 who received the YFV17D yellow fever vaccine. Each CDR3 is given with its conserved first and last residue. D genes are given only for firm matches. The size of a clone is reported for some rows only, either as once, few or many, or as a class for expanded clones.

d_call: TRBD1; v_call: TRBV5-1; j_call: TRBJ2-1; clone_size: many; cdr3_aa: CASMIGQGFVNEQFF; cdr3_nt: TGCGCCAGCATGATTGGACAGGGATTTGTGAATGAGCAGTTCTTC
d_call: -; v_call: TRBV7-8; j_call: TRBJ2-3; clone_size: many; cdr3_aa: CASSSQGGGLFTDTQYF; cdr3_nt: TGTGCCAGCAGCTCTCAAGGGGGGGGCTTATTCACAGATACGCAGTATTTT
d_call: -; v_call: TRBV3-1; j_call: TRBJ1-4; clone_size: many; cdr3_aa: CASSQEYQLGEKLFF; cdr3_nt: TGTGCCAGCAGCCAAGAGTACCAACTAGGGGAAAAACTGTTTTTT
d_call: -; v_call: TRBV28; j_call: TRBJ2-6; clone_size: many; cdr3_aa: CASSLWGSGANVLTF; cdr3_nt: TGTGCCAGCAGTTTATGGGGCTCTGGGGCCAACGTCCTGACTTTC
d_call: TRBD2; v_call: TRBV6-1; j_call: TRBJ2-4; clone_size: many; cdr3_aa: CASRQAGGGAKNIQYF; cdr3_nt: TGTGCCAGCAGGCAAGCGGGAGGGGGGGCCAAAAACATTCAGTACTTC
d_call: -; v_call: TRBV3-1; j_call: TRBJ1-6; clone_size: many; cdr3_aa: CASSPGRPNSPLHF; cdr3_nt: TGTGCCAGCAGCCCGGGGCGGCCCAATTCACCCCTCCACTTT
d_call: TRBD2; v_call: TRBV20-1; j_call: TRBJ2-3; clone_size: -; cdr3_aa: CSARIAGGKNSGTDTQYF; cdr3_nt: TGCAGTGCTAGGATTGCGGGGGGCAAAAATAGCGGGACAGATACGCAGTATTTT
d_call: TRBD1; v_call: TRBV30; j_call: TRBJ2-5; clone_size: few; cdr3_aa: CAWSDTGGARETQYF; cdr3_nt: TGTGCCTGGAGTGATACAGGGGGCGCCCGGGAGACCCAGTACTTC
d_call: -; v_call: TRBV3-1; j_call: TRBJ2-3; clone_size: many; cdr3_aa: CASSQRPTQADTQYF; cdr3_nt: TGTGCCAGCAGCCAACGCCCCACTCAGGCAGATACGCAGTATTTT
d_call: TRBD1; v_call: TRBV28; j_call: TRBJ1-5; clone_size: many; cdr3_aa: CASTLIPGQGNQPQHF; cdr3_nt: TGTGCCAGCACTCTTATACCGGGACAGGGTAATCAGCCCCAGCATTTT
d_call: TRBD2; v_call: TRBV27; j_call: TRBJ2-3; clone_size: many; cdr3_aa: CASSLVGLAADTQYF; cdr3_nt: TGTGCCAGCAGTTTAGTGGGACTAGCGGCGGATACGCAGTATTTT
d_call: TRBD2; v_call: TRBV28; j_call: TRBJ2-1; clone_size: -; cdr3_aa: CASRGSGGVHNEQFF; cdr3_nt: TGTGCCAGCAGGGGTAGCGGGGGAGTTCACAATGAGCAGTTCTTC
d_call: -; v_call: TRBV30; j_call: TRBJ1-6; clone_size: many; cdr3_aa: CAWSRSRDSPLHF; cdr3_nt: TGTGCCTGGTCGCGATCCCGGGATTCACCCCTCCACTTT
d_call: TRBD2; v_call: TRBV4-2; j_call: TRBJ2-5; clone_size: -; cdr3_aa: CASSQAAGGQETQYF; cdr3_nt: TGTGCCAGCAGCCAAGCCGCGGGAGGTCAAGAGACCCAGTACTTC
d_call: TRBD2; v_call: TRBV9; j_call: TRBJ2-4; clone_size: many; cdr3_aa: CASSASTSGSAKNIQYF; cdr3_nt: TGTGCCAGCAGCGCGAGTACTAGCGGATCGGCCAAAAACATTCAGTACTTC
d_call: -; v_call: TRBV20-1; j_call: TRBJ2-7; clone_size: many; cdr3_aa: CSASWGVGAEQYF; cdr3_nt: TGCAGTGCTAGTTGGGGGGTCGGGGCCGAGCAGTACTTC
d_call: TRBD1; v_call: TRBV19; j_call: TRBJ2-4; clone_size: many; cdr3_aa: CASSTGTGVPQYF; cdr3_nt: TGTGCCAGTTCCACCGGGACAGGGGTCCCACAGTACTTC
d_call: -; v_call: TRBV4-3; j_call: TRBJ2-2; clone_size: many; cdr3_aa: CASSQPLGQNTGELFF; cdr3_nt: TGCGCCAGCAGCCAACCCCTGGGACAGAACACCGGGGAGCTGTTTTTT
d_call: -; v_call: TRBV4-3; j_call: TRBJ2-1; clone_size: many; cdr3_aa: CASSPGDRTYNEQFF; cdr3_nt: TGCGCCAGCAGCCCCGGGGATCGGACCTACAATGAGCAGTTCTTC
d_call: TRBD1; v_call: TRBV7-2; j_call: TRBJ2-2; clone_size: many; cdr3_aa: CASSEWDRHTGELFF; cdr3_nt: TGTGCCAGCAGCGAATGGGACAGACACACCGGGGAGCTGTTTTTT
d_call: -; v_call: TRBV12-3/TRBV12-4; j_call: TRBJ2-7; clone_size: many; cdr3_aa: CASSLAGFEQYF; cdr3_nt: TGTGCCAGCAGTTTAGCGGGGTTCGAGCAGTACTTC
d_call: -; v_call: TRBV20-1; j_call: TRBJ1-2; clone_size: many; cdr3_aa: CSATPGIYGYTF; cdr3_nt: TGCAGTGCTACCCCGGGGATCTATGGCTACACCTTC
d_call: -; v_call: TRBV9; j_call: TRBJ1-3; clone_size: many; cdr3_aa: CAAARGPGNTIYF; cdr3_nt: TGTGCCGCAGCCCGAGGGCCTGGAAACACCATATATTTT
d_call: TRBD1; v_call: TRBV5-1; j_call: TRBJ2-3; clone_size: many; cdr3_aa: CASSPQGAATDTQYF; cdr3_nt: TGCGCCAGCAGCCCCCAGGGGGCGGCCACAGATACGCAGTATTTT
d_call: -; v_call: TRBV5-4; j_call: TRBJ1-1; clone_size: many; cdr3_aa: CASSLGRGDTEAFF; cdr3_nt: TGTGCCAGCAGCTTGGGTCGGGGCGACACTGAAGCTTTCTTT
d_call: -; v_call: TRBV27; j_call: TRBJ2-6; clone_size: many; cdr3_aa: CASSFRAGANVLTF; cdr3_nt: TGTGCCAGCAGTTTCAGGGCTGGGGCCAACGTCCTGACTTTC
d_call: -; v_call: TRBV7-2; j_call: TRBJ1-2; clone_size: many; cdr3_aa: CASSRRDNGGYTF; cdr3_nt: TGTGCCAGCAGCCGACGGGACAACGGTGGCTACACCTTC
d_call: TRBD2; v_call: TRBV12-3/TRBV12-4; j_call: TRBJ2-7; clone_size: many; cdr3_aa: CASSRGRPGLLFYEQYF; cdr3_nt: TGTGCCAGCAGTCGGGGCAGACCGGGACTACTTTTCTACGAGCAGTACTTC
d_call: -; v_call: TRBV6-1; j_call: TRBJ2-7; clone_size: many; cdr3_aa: CASVNYEQYF; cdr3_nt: TGTGCCAGCGTCAACTACGAGCAGTACTTC
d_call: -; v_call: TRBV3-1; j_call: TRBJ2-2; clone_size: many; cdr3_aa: CASSLGGTTNTGELFF; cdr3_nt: TGTGCCAGCAGCCTGGGCGGGACAACGAACACCGGGGAGCTGTTTTTT
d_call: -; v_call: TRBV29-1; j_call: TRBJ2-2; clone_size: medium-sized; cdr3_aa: CSVDPGVNTGELFF; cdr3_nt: TGCAGCGTTGATCCAGGGGTAAACACCGGGGAGCTGTTTTTT
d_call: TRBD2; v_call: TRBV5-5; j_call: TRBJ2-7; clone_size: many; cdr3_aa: CASRLPGLAAYEQYF; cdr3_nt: TGTGCCAGCAGACTCCCAGGACTAGCGGCCTACGAGCAGTACTTC
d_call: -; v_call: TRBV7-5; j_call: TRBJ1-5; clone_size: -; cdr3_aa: CISVPEAYQKGLSNQPQHF; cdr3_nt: -
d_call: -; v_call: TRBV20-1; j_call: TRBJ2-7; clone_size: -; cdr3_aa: CSASLTGEQYF; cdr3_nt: TGCAGTGCTAGTTTGACGGGCGAGCAGTACTTC
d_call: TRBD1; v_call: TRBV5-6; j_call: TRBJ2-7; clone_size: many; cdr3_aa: CASSRRTGQGGEQYF; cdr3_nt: TGTGCCAGCAGCAGAAGGACAGGGCAGGGAGGCGAGCAGTACTTC
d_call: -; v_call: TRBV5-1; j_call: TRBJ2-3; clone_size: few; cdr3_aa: CASSSDRLGSPDTQYF; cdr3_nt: TGCGCCAGCAGCTCCGATAGGCTGGGTTCCCCAGATACGCAGTATTTT
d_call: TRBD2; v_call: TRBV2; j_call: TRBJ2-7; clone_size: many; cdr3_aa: CASSEAVAGGAEQYF; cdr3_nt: TGTGCCAGCAGTGAAGCGGTGGCGGGAGGTGCCGAGCAGTACTTC